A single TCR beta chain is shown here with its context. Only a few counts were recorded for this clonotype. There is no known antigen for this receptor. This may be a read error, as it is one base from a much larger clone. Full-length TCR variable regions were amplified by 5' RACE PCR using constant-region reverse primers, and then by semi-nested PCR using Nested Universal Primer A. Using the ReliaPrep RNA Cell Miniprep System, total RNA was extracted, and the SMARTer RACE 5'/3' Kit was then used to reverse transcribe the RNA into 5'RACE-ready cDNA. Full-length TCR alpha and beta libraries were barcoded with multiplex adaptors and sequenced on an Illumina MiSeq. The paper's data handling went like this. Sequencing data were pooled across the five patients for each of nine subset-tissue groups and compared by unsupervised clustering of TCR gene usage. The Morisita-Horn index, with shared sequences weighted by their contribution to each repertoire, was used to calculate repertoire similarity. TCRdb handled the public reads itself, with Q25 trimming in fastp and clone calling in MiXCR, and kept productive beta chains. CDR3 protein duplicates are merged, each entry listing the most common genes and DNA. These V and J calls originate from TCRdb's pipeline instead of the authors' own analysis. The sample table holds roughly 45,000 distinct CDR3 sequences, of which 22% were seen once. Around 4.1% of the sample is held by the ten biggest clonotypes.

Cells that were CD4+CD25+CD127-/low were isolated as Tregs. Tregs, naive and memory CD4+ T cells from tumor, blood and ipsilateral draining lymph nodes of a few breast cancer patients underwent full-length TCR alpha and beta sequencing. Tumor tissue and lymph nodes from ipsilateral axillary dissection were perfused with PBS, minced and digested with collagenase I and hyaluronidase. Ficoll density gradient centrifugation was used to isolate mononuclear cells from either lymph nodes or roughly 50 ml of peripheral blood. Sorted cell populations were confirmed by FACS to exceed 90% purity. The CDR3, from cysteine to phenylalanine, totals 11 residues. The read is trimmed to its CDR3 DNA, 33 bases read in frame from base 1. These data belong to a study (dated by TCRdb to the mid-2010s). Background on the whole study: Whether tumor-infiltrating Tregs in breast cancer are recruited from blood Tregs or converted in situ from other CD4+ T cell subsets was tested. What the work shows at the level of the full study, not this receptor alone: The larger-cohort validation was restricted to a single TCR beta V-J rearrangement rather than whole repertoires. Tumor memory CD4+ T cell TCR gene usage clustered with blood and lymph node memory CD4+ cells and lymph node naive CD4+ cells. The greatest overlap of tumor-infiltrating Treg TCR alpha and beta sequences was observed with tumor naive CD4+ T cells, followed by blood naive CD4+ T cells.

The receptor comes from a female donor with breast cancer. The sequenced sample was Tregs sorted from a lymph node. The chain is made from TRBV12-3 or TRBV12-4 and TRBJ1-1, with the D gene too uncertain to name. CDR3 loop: CASSWNTGAFF. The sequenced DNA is TGTGCCAGCAGTTGGAACACTGGAGCTTTCTTT.